Listed here is a single T cell receptor beta chain. This sample is part of a study of T cells in Graves' hyperthyroidism and ophthalmopathy. TCR beta CDR3 sequences were amplified from RNA transcripts. In the first-round RT-PCR of the TCR CDR3, the HTBI primer set was used. TCRdb recomputed calls from the multiplex PCR reads with MiXCR, one row per CDR3 protein. The sample holds about 270,000 distinct CDR3 sequences, about 20% seen once. The CDR3 spans 15 residues. CDR1 and CDR2 (germline): LNHDA, SQIVND (reference sequence). The V end lost 6 bases, the J end lost 4 bases, and 19 bases lay between the germline ends.

The chain is built from TRBV19 and TRBJ2-7; no clear D. The sequence was obtained from a man under 40 with Graves' ophthalmopathy. The specimen was blood. The CDR3 DNA is TGTGCCAGTAGAAGTATCGGTATTTCGGCATACGAGCAGTACTTC. It encodes CASRSIGISAYEQYF.